This T cell receptor (beta chain) came from a study of T cell responses to AZD1222 COVID-19 vaccine. On the study more broadly: Combined were second doses at about 4 or about 12 weeks.

Sequencing used immunoSEQ multiplex PCR; TCRdb keeps in-frame clones, though not all of them. The profile shows some 30,000 clones, about nine tenths of them singletons. Concerning this clone itself: Its antigen is still unknown.

CDR3 length: 16 amino acids. Germline-derived CDR1 and CDR2 are KGHDR and SFDVKD. The V gene lost 9 bases and the J gene lost 3 bases, with 21 bases spanning the gap. Study results and limitations: Variant regions that are unmutated are reportedly the target of nearly half of spike-specific TCRs.

The TCR was taken from an adult in good health. The specimen was peripheral blood, collected on day 0 of AZD1222 vaccination. This chain links TRBV24-1 with TRBJ2-3, with D perhaps TRBD1 (7 bases). CDR3 in amino acids: CATLTKGGQQTDTQYF. The CDR3 bases are TGTGCCACCCTGACCAAGGGGGGACAGCAGACAGATACGCAGTATTTT.